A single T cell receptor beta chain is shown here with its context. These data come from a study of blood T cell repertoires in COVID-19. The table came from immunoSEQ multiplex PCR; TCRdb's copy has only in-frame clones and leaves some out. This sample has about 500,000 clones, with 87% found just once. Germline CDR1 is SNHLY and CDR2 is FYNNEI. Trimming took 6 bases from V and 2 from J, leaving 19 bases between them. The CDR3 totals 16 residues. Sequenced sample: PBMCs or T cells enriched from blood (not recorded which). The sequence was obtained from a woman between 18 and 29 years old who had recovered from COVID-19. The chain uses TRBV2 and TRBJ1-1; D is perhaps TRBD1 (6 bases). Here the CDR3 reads CASRQRRTDTNTEAFF. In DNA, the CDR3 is TGTGCCAGCAGACAACGACGGACAGACACTAACACTGAAGCTTTCTTT.